The 30 T cell receptor beta chains listed next were all sequenced from one sample in a study of T-cell memory formation after mild COVID-19. TCRdb reanalysed the 5' RACE reads using MiXCR and keeps one entry per CDR3 protein. The sample contains around 370,000 distinct CDR3 sequences, about 21% of which appear only once. Sequencing was carried out using PBMCs or a T cell subset sorted from them (not recorded which). The receptors originated from an adult woman who had mild COVID-19 (a few samples of this study predate the infection). Cell type and time point are not known.

The CDR3 loop reads CASSQVVLRGAHEDTQYF. CDR3 DNA sequence: TGCGCCAGCAGCCAAGTAGTATTACGGGGCGCCCACGAAGATACGCAGTATTTT. This sequence joins TRBV4-1 and TRBJ2-3; D may correspond to TRBD1 or TRBD2 (5 bases each). Trimming shortened V by 1 base and J by 5 bases, and 22 bases separated the two germline ends. Germline CDR1 reads MGHRA; CDR2 reads YSYEKL. The CDR3 extends over 18 amino acids.

This clonotype was seen a few times. The chain uses TRBV4-2 and TRBJ2-5; 10 bases are a match to TRBD2. The V gene's germline CDR1 is LGHNA and CDR2 YNFKEQ. Trimming at V came to 0 bases and at J to 1 base, leaving 5 bases not matched to a gene. The CDR3 is 17 amino acids. The CDR3 loop is CASSQEASGGPQETQYF. The DNA for the CDR3 is TGTGCCAGCAGCCAAGAGGCTAGCGGGGGCCCCCAAGAGACCCAGTACTTC.

The gene calls are TRBV7-8 and TRBJ2-3, with a tentative D call TRBD2 (6 bases). Trimming cost V 5 bases and J 0 bases, with 15 bases left between them. This CDR3 comprises 16 residues. Germline values: CDR1 SGHVS, CDR2 FQNEAQ. The CDR3 DNA reads TGTGCCAGCAGCCGCGACCGGGACTCAAGCACAGATACGCAGTATTTT. This gives the protein CASSRDRDSSTDTQYF.

This clonotype was recorded many times. The chain uses TRBV27 and TRBJ2-3; TRBD1 is a possible D gene (6 bases). Trimming left V 8 bases short and J 3 bases short, with 18 bases between. The CDR3 runs 15 residues. Germline CDR1 reads MNHEY; CDR2 reads SMNVEV (reference sequence). The CDR3 DNA reads as TGTGCCAGCCTACCCTATGGCCAGGGGACAGATACGCAGTATTTT. This sequence encodes CASLPYGQGTDTQYF.

This sequence joins TRBV2 and TRBJ2-3; 10 nucleotides line up with TRBD2. The CDR3 contains 15 residues. The V segment lost 2 bases and the J segment 5 bases; nucleotides outside the gene matches: 4. Germline V CDR1 and CDR2: SNHLY, FYNNEI. CDR3 amino acids: CASSERVAGGDTQYF. For the CDR3, the DNA is TGTGCCAGCAGTGAAAGAGTAGCGGGGGGAGATACGCAGTATTTT.

The sample holds many counts of this clonotype. The chain couples TRBV6-1 to TRBJ1-2; 7 nucleotides align to TRBD1. The CDR3 is made up of 14 amino acids. Germline loops: CDR1 MNHNS, CDR2 SASEGT. With V trimmed by 5 bases and J by 4 bases, 7 bases remained unmatched. The CDR3 is CASSLDRFSYGYTF. The CDR3 DNA reads TGTGCCAGCAGTCTGGACAGGTTCAGCTATGGCTACACCTTC.

In its sample, this clonotype was seen a few times. The chain uses TRBV12-3 or TRBV12-4 and TRBJ1-6; no firm D call. The CDR3 is 14 amino acids. V gave up 1 base and J gave up 7 bases, with 8 bases separating them. The DNA for the CDR3 is TGTGCCAGCAGTTTAGGAGGGATCAATTCACCCCTCCACTTT. Protein sequence: CASSLGGINSPLHF.

This clonotype was recorded a few times. The chain recombines TRBV20-1 with TRBJ1-6; 7 bases align to TRBD1. Germline V gives CDR1 DFQATT, CDR2 SNEGSKA (reference sequence). Unmatched junction bases numbered 12, after V lost 7 bases and J lost 3 bases. This CDR3 has 16 residues. The CDR3 reads CSVPTGDGSYNSPLHF. As DNA, the CDR3 is TGCAGTGTTCCCACAGGGGATGGCAGCTATAATTCACCCCTCCACTTT.

This clonotype has a handful of counts. The J gene is TRBJ1-2, the V gene TRBV5-1, with TRBD1 identical over 10 bases. This CDR3 region has 14 residues. V was clipped by 6 bases and J by 8 bases; unmatched bases: 10. In germline, CDR1 is SGHRS, CDR2 YFSETQ. This CDR3 reads CASKSGQGEDGYTF. The CDR3 DNA sequence: TGCGCCAGCAAGTCAGGACAGGGGGAGGACGGCTACACCTTC.

There are a few counts of this clonotype. The rearrangement links TRBV5-1 to TRBJ1-4; weak D call: TRBD1 (5 bases). This CDR3 spans 16 amino acids. Trimming left V 4 bases short and J 4 bases short, with 17 bases between. Looked up from germline, CDR1 is SGHRS and CDR2 is YFSETQ. In DNA, the CDR3 is TGCGCCAGCAGCCTCGTCGCGGGACCTGGTAATGAAAAACTGTTTTTT. Translation gives CASSLVAGPGNEKLFF.

This chain connects TRBV28 to TRBJ1-4, with 7 bases fitting TRBD1. The CDR3 is made up of 16 amino acids. Losses at the gene ends were 7 bases for V and 0 bases for J; bases not matched to a gene: 8. Germline CDR1 and CDR2: MDHEN and SYDVKM. The CDR3 spells CASKGQSLTTNEKLFF. In nucleotides, the CDR3 is TGTGCCAGCAAGGGACAGAGCTTAACAACTAATGAAAAACTGTTTTTT.

The gene calls are TRBV30 and TRBJ1-3, with 8 bases fitting TRBD1. Trimming cost V 0 bases and J 4 bases; bases outside gene matches: 11. CDR1 and CDR2 (germline): GTSNPN, SVGIG (reference sequence). This CDR3 has 17 residues. CDR3 residues: CAWSVRLQGASGNTIYF. Here the CDR3 DNA reads TGTGCCTGGAGTGTACGGCTCCAGGGGGCGTCCGGAAACACCATATATTTT.

There are a few counts of this clonotype. V is TRBV7-3 and J is TRBJ2-2, with a possible D match to TRBD1 (6 bases). Per the germline V gene, CDR1 is SGHTA and CDR2 is FQGTGA. V gave up 3 bases and J gave up 4 bases, with 12 bases separating them. The CDR3 runs 15 residues. In nucleotides, the CDR3 is TGTGCCAGCAGCTTGATAGGGGGAAGCACCGGGGAGCTGTTTTTT. Amino acid sequence: CASSLIGGSTGELFF.

The genes are TRBV5-1 and TRBJ2-1, with 8 bases matching TRBD2. V trimming: 5 bases; J trimming: 7 bases; junction bases outside the gene matches: 11. This CDR3 contains 15 residues. Germline-derived CDR1 and CDR2 are SGHRS and YFSETQ. CDR3 sequence reads: CASSTTSGGGNEQFF. In nucleotides, the CDR3 is TGCGCCAGCAGTACCACAAGCGGGGGTGGAAATGAGCAGTTCTTC.

This clonotype showed up just a few times. CDR3 bases: TGTGCCAGCAGCGGAGGGGCGGTAACCTACAATGAGCAGTTCTTC. This sequence encodes CASSGGAVTYNEQFF. The chain employs TRBV7-9 and TRBJ2-1, with TRBD2 as a possible D gene (6 bases). Germline CDR1 and CDR2: SEHNR and FQNEAQ (reference sequence). This CDR3 spans 15 amino acids. V shed 5 bases and J shed 2 bases, with 13 bases lying between them.

The chain joins TRBV5-6 to TRBJ2-5; D ambiguous. The V gene lost 2 bases and the J gene lost 4 bases, with 6 bases spanning the gap. Looked up from germline, CDR1 is SGHDT and CDR2 is YYEEEE. The CDR3 is made up of 12 amino acids. The CDR3, as DNA: TGTGCCAGCAGCTTACAAACAGAGACCCAGTACTTC. Translating it yields CASSLQTETQYF.

V gene TRBV7-2 combines with J gene TRBJ2-7; D may match TRBD1 or TRBD2 (5 bases each). Trimming left V 5 bases short and J 0 bases short, with 14 bases between. CDR3 length: 15 amino acids. Germline assignment: CDR1 SGHTA and CDR2 FQGNSA. The CDR3 DNA reads TGTGCCAGCAGCCGGGACGGAACGAGCTCCTACGAGCAGTACTTC. Translating it yields CASSRDGTSSYEQYF.

This chain links TRBV6-5 with TRBJ2-7; perhaps TRBD1 as D (6 bases). The CDR3 length is 15 residues. V was pared by 2 bases and J by 2 bases, with 13 bases between. The germline V gene encodes CDR1 MNHEY and CDR2 SVGAGI. The CDR3 DNA is TGTGCCAGCAGTTACCCCCGGGCAGGGGCCTACGAGCAGTACTTC. Translation gives CASSYPRAGAYEQYF.

The chain carries TRBV12-3 or TRBV12-4 and TRBJ1-6; 7 bases fit TRBD1. Trimming at V came to 6 bases and at J to 6 bases, leaving 5 bases not matched to a gene. The CDR3 has 14 residues. The DNA for the CDR3 is TGTGCCAGCAGCGCCGACAGGGCTAATTCACCCCTCCACTTT. This gives the protein CASSADRANSPLHF.

This clonotype was counted a few times. CDR3 DNA: TGCGCCAGCAGCTCGATGGACTTAAGAGATGAGCAGTTCTTC. As protein: CASSSMDLRDEQFF. The rearrangement uses TRBV5-1 and TRBJ2-1; TRBD2 might be the D (5 bases). CDR1 SGHRS and CDR2 YFSETQ come from the germline V gene. CDR3 length: 14 residues. The germline V and J ends were trimmed by 3 bases and 8 bases, with 15 bases remaining between them.

A few counts support this clonotype. This chain joins TRBV7-2 and TRBJ1-4, with D unresolved. CDR3 size: 15 residues. The ends were cut back, 4 bases at V and 0 bases at J, with 9 bases in the middle. Germline CDR1 SGHTA, CDR2 FQGNSA. CDR3 sequence reads: CASSSWGTTNEKLFF. CDR3 bases: TGTGCCAGCAGCTCATGGGGAACAACTAATGAAAAACTGTTTTTT.

CDR3 region: CASSQRTGTGVNQPQHF. CDR3 nucleotides: TGCGCCAGCAGCCAGCGAACCGGGACAGGGGTAAATCAGCCCCAGCATTTT. The genes are TRBV4-1 and TRBJ1-5; 10 bases match TRBD1. Germline CDR1 reads MGHRA; CDR2 reads YSYEKL. The CDR3 is made up of 17 amino acids. The V segment lost 3 bases and the J segment 4 bases; nucleotides outside the gene matches: 9.

This clonotype was seen a few times. The chain combines TRBV12-3 or TRBV12-4 with TRBJ2-6; D gene ambiguous. V was shortened by 2 bases and J by 2 bases, with 4 bases between the two germline ends. This CDR3 has 14 amino acids. In DNA form, the CDR3 reads TGTGCCAGCAGTTTAAATCCTGGGGCCAACGTCCTGACTTTC. Protein sequence: CASSLNPGANVLTF.

J is TRBJ1-1 and V is TRBV10-3, with D maybe TRBD1 (5 bases). V was pared by 5 bases and J by 4 bases, with 14 bases between. Germline V gene lookup returns CDR1 ENHRY and CDR2 SYGVKD. The CDR3 contains 14 residues. The CDR3 is CAISLTGESTEAFF. The CDR3 bases are TGTGCCATCAGTTTGACGGGGGAGAGCACTGAAGCTTTCTTT.

The gene calls are TRBV30 and TRBJ2-3, with TRBD2 matching over 9 bases. Germline-derived CDR1 and CDR2 are GTSNPN and SVGIG (reference sequence). The CDR3 sequence is 15 residues long. V lost 4 bases and J lost 4; bases outside the gene matches: 9. The CDR3 nucleotides read TGTGCCTGGACGACGCGGGAGGGCCCCTCAGATACGCAGTATTTT. Its translation: CAWTTREGPSDTQYF.

There are a few counts of this clonotype. The rearrangement links TRBV29-1 to TRBJ2-2, with a tentative D call TRBD2 (7 bases). CDR1 is SQVTM, CDR2 ANQGSEA, per germline. The CDR3 length is 17 residues. Trimming took 4 bases from V and 4 from J, leaving 22 bases between them. The CDR3 DNA reads TGCAGCGTTGCTAAGGGGGGGAGAGGTCGTGGCACCGGGGAGCTGTTTTTT. The encoded protein is CSVAKGGRGRGTGELFF.

The V gene is TRBV12-3 or TRBV12-4, the J gene TRBJ2-7; no firm D call. V dropped 8 bases and J dropped 5 bases, with 25 bases sitting between them. The CDR3 runs 16 residues. CDR3 sequence: CASAKRTQIHPHEQYF. Written as DNA, the CDR3 is TGTGCCAGCGCTAAGAGGACGCAGATACACCCCCACGAGCAGTACTTC.

This clonotype was seen a handful of times. V is TRBV7-9 and J is TRBJ1-4, with 9 bases identical to TRBD1. The CDR3 has 14 residues. J gave up 5 bases and V 5 bases, and 3 bases lay outside the gene matches. Germline V lookup: CDR1 SEHNR, CDR2 FQNEAQ (reference sequence). As DNA, the CDR3 is TGTGCCAGCAGCCCCGGGACAGGGAATGAAAAACTGTTTTTT. Its translation: CASSPGTGNEKLFF.

J is TRBJ1-5 and V is TRBV12-5, with 8 bases fitting TRBD1. CDR3 length equals 16 residues. V shed 0 bases and J 7 bases; nucleotides not matched to a gene: 8. Germline V gene sequence: CDR1 LGHNT, CDR2 FRNRAP. This CDR3 is CASGLVVGQGDQPQHF. Here the CDR3 DNA reads TGTGCTAGTGGTTTGGTGGTAGGACAGGGCGACCAGCCCCAGCATTTT.

Only a few counts were recorded for this clonotype. This chain links TRBV7-9 with TRBJ2-5, with 12 bases identical to TRBD2. The CDR3 sequence is 17 residues long. The germline V gene has CDR1 SEHNR and CDR2 FQNEAQ (reference sequence). V lost 0 bases and J lost 5; bases outside the gene matches: 7. CDR3 in amino acids: CASSLASTSGGQETQYF. The CDR3 DNA reads TGTGCCAGCAGCTTAGCTTCGACTAGCGGGGGTCAGGAGACCCAGTACTTC.